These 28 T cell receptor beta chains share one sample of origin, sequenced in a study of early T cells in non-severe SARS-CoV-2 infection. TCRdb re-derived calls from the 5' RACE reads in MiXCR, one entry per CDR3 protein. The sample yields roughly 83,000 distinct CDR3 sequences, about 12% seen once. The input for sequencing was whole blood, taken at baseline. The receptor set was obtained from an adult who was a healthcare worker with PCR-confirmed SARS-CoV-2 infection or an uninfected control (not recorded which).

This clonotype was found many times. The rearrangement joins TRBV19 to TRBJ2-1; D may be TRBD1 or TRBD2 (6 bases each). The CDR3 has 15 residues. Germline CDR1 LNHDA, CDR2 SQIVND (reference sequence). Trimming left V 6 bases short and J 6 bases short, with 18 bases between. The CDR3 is CASSYGGRTINEQFF. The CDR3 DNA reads TGTGCCAGTAGCTATGGGGGGCGGACCATCAATGAGCAGTTCTTC.

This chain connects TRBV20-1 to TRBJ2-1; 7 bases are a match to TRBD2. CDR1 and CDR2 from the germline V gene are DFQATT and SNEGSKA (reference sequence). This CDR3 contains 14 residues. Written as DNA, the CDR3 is TGCACAGTAAGAGCGGGGCTTAAGATCAATGAGCAGTTCTTC. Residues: CTVRAGLKINEQFF.

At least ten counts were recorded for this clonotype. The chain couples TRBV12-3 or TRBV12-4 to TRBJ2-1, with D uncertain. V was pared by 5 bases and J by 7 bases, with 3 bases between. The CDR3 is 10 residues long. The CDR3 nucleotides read TGTGCCAGCAGTAGGAATGAGCAGTTCTTC. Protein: CASSRNEQFF.

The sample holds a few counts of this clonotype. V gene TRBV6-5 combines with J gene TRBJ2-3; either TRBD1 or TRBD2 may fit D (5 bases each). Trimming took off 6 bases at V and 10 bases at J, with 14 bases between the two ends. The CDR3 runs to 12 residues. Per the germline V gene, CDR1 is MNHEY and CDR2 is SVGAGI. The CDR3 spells CASRSTGTAQYF. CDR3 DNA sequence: TGTGCCAGCAGGTCAACCGGGACGGCGCAGTATTTT.

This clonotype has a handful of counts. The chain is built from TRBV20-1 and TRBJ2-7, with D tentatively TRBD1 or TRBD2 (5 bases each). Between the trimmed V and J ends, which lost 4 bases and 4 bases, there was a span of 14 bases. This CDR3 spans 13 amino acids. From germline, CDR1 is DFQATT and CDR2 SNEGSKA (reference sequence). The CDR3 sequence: CSAISGTAYEQYF. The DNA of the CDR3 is TGCAGTGCTATATCCGGGACCGCATACGAGCAGTACTTC.

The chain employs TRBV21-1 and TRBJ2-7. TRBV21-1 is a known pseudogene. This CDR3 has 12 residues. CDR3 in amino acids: CASRCVFYEQYF. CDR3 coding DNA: TGTGCCAGCAGGTGCGTTTTCTACGAGCAGTACTTC.

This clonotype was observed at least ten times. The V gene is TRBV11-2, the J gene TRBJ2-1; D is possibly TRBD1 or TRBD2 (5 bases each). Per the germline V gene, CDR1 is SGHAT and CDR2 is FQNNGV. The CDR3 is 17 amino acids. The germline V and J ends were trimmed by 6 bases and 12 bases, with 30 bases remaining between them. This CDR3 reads CASRDTSRGRGTMRQFF. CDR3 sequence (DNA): TGTGCCAGCAGGGATACCTCAAGGGGACGGGGAACAATGAGGCAGTTCTTC.

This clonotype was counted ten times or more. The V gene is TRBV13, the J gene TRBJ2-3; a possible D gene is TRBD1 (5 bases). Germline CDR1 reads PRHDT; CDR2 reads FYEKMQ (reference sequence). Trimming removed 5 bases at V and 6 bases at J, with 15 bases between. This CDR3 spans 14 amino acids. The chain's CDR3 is CASSAGPIGDTQYF. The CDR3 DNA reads TGTGCCAGCAGCGCAGGGCCGATAGGGGATACGCAGTATTTT.

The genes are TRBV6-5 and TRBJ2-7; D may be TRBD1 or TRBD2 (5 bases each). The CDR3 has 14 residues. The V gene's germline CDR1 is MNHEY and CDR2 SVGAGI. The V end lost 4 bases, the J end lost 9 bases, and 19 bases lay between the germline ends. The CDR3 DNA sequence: TGTGCCAGCAGTTCCCGGGACCCTCGGTGGGGGCAGTACTTC. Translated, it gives CASSSRDPRWGQYF.

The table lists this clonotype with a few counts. CDR3 nucleotides: TGTGCCAGCAGCTTATACGAGGGCCGCACAGATACGCAGTATTTT. Its protein is CASSLYEGRTDTQYF. This chain connects TRBV7-9 to TRBJ2-3, with D maybe TRBD2 (5 bases). V shed 2 bases and J shed 1 base, with 10 bases lying between them. Germline V gives CDR1 SEHNR, CDR2 FQNEAQ (reference sequence). The CDR3 has 15 amino acids.

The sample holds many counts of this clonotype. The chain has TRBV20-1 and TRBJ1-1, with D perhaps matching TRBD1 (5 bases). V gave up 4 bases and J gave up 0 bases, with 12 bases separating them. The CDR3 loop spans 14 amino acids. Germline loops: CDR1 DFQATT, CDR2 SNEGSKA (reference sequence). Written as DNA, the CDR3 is TGCAGTGCTACGGGGACTTCCATGAACACTGAAGCTTTCTTT. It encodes CSATGTSMNTEAFF.

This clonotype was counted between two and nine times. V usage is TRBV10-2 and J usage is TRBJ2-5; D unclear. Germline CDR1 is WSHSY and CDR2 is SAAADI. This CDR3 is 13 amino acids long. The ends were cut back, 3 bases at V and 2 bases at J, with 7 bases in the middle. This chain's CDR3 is CASSDRRQETQYF. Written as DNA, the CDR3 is TGCGCCAGCAGTGACAGACGACAAGAGACCCAGTACTTC.

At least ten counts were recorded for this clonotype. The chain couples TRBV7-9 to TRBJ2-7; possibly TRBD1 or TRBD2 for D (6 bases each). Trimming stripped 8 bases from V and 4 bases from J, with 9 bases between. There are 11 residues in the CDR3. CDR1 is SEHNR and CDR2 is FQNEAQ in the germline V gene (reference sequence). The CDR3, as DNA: TGTGCCAGCGGGGGGCAATACGAGCAGTACTTC. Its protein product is CASGGQYEQYF.

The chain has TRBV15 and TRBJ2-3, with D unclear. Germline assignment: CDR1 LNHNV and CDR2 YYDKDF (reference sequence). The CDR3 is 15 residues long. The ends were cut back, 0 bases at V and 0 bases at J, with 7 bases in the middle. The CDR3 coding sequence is TGTGCCACCAGCAGAGATGGGCAGAGCACAGATACGCAGTATTTT. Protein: CATSRDGQSTDTQYF.

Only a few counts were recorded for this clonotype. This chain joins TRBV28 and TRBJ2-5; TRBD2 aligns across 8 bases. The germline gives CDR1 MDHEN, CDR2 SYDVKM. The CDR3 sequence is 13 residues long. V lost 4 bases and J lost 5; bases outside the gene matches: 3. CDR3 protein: CASSSAGVETQYF. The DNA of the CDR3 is TGTGCCAGCAGTTCAGCGGGGGTGGAGACCCAGTACTTC.

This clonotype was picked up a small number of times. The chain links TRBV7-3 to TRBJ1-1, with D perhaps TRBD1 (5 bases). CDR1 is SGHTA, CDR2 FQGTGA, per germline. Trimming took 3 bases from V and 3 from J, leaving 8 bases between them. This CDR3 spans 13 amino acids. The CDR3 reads CASSFQGDTEAFF. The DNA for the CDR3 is TGTGCCAGCAGCTTCCAGGGTGACACTGAAGCTTTCTTT.

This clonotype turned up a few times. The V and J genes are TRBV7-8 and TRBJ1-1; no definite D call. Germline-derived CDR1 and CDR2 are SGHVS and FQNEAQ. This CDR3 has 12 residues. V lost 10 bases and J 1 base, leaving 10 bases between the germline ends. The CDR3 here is CATRTENTEAFF. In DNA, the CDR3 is TGTGCCACGAGGACCGAGAACACTGAAGCTTTCTTT.

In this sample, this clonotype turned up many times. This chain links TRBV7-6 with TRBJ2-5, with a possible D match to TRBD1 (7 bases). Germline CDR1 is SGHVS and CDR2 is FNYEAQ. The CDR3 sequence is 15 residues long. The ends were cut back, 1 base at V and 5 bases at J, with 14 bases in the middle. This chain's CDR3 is CASSLGRGDSETQYF. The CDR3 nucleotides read TGTGCCAGCAGCTTAGGCAGGGGGGATTCGGAGACCCAGTACTTC. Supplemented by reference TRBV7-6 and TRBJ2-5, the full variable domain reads GAGVSQSPRYKVTKRGQDVALRCDPISGHVSLYWYRQALGQGPEFLTYFNYEAQQDKSGLPNDRFSAERPEGSISTLTIQRTEQRDSAMYRCASSLGRGDSETQYFGPGTRLLVL.

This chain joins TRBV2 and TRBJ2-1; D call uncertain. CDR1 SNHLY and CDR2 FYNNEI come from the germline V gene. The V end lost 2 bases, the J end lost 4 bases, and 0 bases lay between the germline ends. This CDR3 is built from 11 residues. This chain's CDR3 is CASSEYNEQFF. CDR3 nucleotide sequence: TGTGCCAGCAGTGAATACAATGAGCAGTTCTTC.

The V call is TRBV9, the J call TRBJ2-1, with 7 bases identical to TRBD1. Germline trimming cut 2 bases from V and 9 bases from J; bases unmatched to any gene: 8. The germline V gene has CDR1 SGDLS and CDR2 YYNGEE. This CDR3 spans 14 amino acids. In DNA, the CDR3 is TGTGCCAGCAGCGTCCAGACAGGGTTAGTTGAGCAGTTCTTC. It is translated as CASSVQTGLVEQFF.

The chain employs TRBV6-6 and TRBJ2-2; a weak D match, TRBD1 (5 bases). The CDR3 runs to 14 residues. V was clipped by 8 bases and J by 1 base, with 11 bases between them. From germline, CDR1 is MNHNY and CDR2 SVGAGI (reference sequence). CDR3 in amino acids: CASLGRENTGELFF. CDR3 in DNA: TGTGCCAGCTTAGGCAGGGAGAACACCGGGGAGCTGTTTTTT.

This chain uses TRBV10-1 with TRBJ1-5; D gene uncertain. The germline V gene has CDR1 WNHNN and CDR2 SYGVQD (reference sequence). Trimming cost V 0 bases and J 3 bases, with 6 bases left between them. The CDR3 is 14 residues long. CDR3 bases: TGCGCCAGCAGTGAGTCAGGATCCAATCAGCCCCAGCATTTT. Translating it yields CASSESGSNQPQHF.

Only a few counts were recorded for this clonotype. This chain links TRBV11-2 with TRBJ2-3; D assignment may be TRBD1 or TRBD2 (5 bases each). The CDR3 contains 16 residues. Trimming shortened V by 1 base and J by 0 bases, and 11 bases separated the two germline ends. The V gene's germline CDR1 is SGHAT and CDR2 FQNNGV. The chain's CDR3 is CASSLGGKGSTDTQYF. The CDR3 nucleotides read TGTGCCAGCAGCTTAGGGGGGAAAGGGAGCACAGATACGCAGTATTTT.

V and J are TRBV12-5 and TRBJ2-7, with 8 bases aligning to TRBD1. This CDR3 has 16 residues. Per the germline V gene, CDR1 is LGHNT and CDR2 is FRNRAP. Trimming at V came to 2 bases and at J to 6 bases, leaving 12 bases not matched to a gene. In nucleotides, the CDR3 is TGTGCTAGTGGTTTGCCCACCGGACAGGGACCCCTCGAGCAGTACTTC. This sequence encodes CASGLPTGQGPLEQYF.

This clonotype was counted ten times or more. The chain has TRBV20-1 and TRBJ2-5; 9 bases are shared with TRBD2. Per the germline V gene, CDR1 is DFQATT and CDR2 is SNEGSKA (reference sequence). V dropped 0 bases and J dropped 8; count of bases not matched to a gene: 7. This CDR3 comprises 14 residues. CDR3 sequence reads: CSAREGASGETQYF. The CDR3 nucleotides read TGCAGTGCTAGAGAGGGGGCTAGCGGGGAAACCCAGTACTTC.

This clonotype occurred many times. The CDR3 DNA is TGTGCCAGCAGCCACCTGGGACCGCCAGAGACCCAGTACTTC. Its translation: CASSHLGPPETQYF. V gene TRBV14 combines with J gene TRBJ2-5; D could derive from TRBD1 or TRBD2 (5 bases each). V shed 3 bases and J shed 4 bases, with 12 bases lying between them. Looked up from germline, CDR1 is SGHDN and CDR2 is FVKESK. The CDR3 has 14 amino acids.

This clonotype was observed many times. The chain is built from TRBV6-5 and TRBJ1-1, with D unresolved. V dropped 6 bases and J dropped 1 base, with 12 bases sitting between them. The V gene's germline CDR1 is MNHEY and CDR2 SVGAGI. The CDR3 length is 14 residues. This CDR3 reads CASSQRAGNTEAFF. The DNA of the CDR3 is TGTGCCAGCAGCCAGCGGGCAGGGAACACTGAAGCTTTCTTT.

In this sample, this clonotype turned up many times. The CDR3 reads CASSSRDRSNTGELFF. The DNA for the CDR3 is TGTGCCAGCAGCTCCCGCGACAGGTCGAACACCGGGGAGCTGTTTTTT. The chain couples TRBV11-2 to TRBJ2-2; perhaps TRBD1 as D (6 bases). This CDR3 has 16 residues. The V gene lost 4 bases and the J gene lost 0 bases, with 12 bases spanning the gap. Germline CDR1 and CDR2: SGHAT and FQNNGV.